The 9 T cell receptor beta chains presented below share a single source sample, sequenced in a study of blood T cell repertoires in COVID-19. TCRdb's copy holds only in-frame clones and misses some; the assay was immunoSEQ multiplex PCR. Among under 250,000 clones listed, 88% were seen once. The material sequenced was peripheral blood. These receptors came from a woman aged 55-75 years with acute or convalescent COVID-19.

The V and J genes are TRBV19 and TRBJ1-1; 7 positions agree with TRBD1. The V gene end was trimmed by 3 bases and the J gene end by 1 base; junction bases not matched to a gene: 5. The length of the CDR3 is 15 residues. Per the germline V gene, CDR1 is LNHDA and CDR2 is SQIVND (reference sequence). The CDR3 sequence: CASSILDRANTEAFF. The DNA for the CDR3 is TGTGCCAGTAGTATTTTAGACAGGGCGAACACTGAAGCTTTCTTT.

This clone was recorded once. The chain combines TRBV28 with TRBJ1-5; the match to TRBD1 covers 7 bases. CDR3 length: 22 amino acids. Germline CDR1 MDHEN, CDR2 SYDVKM. V lost 6 bases and J lost 0; bases outside the gene matches: 26. CDR3 protein: CASRGWGDRDLLFANSNQPQHF. The CDR3 nucleotides are TGTGCCAGCAGGGGGTGGGGCGACAGGGACTTACTCTTTGCGAATAGCAATCAGCCCCAGCATTTT.

The rearrangement uses TRBV5-4 and TRBJ2-7; 7 bases agree with TRBD2. CDR1 and CDR2 from the germline V gene are SGHNT and YYREEE (reference sequence). V dropped 4 bases and J dropped 2; count of bases not matched to a gene: 12. CDR3 length: 16 residues. The CDR3 sequence is CASSPGGERAAYEQYF. The CDR3 coding sequence is TGTGCCAGCAGCCCGGGGGGTGAACGGGCCGCCTACGAGCAGTACTTC.

About this clone: The junction differs from germline at one of its ends, possibly a read error. The chain carries TRBV24-1 and TRBJ2-3, with TRBD2 identical over 15 bases. The germline gives CDR1 KGHDR, CDR2 SFDVKD. The CDR3 is 19 amino acids. The CDR3 DNA sequence: TGTGCCACCAGCGATTTGAGGACTAGCGGGAGGGGAAGCACAGATACGCAGTATTTT. Its translation: CATSDLRTSGRGSTDTQYF.

The chain has TRBV6-1 and TRBJ1-1; no firm D call. The germline V and J ends were trimmed by 2 bases and 7 bases, with 8 bases remaining between them. This CDR3 region has 12 residues. Looked up from germline, CDR1 is MNHNS and CDR2 is SASEGT. The CDR3 spells CASSELVSEAFF. Here the CDR3 DNA reads TGTGCCAGCAGTGAACTCGTGAGTGAAGCTTTCTTT.

The chain uses TRBV5-1 and TRBJ2-1; 8 bases agree with TRBD2. J gave up 8 bases and V 4 bases, and 8 bases lay outside the gene matches. The CDR3 is 14 amino acids. The germline V gene has CDR1 SGHRS and CDR2 YFSETQ. For the CDR3, the DNA is TGCGCCAGCAGCCCCGGGGGGGCCGAGGATGAGCAGTTCTTC. Translated, it gives CASSPGGAEDEQFF.

J is TRBJ1-6 and V is TRBV7-3; 8 positions match TRBD1. In germline, CDR1 is SGHTA, CDR2 FQGTGA. The CDR3 consists of 14 residues. J was trimmed by 6 bases and V by 6 bases; bases with no gene match: 4. The CDR3 is CASSTTGGNSPLHF. The CDR3 DNA follows: TGTGCCAGCAGTACAACAGGGGGTAATTCACCCCTCCACTTT.

The chain joins TRBV4-2 to TRBJ2-3; 8 nucleotides line up with TRBD2. This CDR3 has 17 amino acids. Germline lookup yields CDR1 LGHNA and CDR2 YNFKEQ. V lost 0 bases, J lost 2 bases, and 7 bases stayed unmatched. CDR3 in DNA: TGTGCCAGCAGCCAAGATTCCAGCGGGGGAATCACAGATACGCAGTATTTT. This gives the protein CASSQDSSGGITDTQYF.

The V and J genes are TRBV5-1 and TRBJ2-1, with D maybe TRBD2 (5 bases). V was clipped by 0 bases and J by 8 bases, with 12 bases between them. CDR1 SGHRS and CDR2 YFSETQ come from the germline V gene. The CDR3 runs 14 residues. DNA for the CDR3: TGCGCCAGCAGCTTGGAGGGCCCCGGGGATGAGCAGTTCTTC. The encoded protein is CASSLEGPGDEQFF.